There are a few counts of the clone carrying this T cell receptor beta chain. Its antigen remains unidentified. What was sequenced were expressed TCRB transcripts, since all of the isolated RNA had been reverse transcribed. Clones were sequenced by immunoSEQ multiplex PCR, and TCRdb holds only the in-frame ones, with some missing. The sample has over 200,000 clones, under 13% seen once. This sample stems from a study of beta chain features in type 1 diabetes. The length of the CDR3 is 13 residues. Germline lookup yields CDR1 SGHDT and CDR2 YYEEEE. Trimming took off 5 bases at V and 2 bases at J, with 10 bases between the two ends. Study-wide points: For Type 1 diabetes patients, all four CD4+ subsets carried TCRB CDR3s that were moderately but significantly shorter.

The material sequenced was naive CD4+ T cells from blood. This clonotype was sampled from a man younger than 45 with type 1 diabetes. The chain has TRBV5-6 and TRBJ2-5, with D possibly being TRBD1 (6 bases). In nucleotides, the CDR3 is TGTGCCAGCAGTTTACAGGGTCAAGAGACCCAGTACTTC. This translates into CASSLQGQETQYF.